This record concerns one TCR beta chain sequence. The sample originates from a study of blood T cell repertoires in COVID-19. Study at large: Researchers got acute and convalescent COVID-19 samples from the United States, Italy and Spain. In each case, the material was cDNA or gDNA derived from T cells, B-cell-depleted T cells, or PBMCs.

This CDR3 has 15 residues. Germline V lookup: CDR1 LNHNV, CDR2 YYDKDF (reference sequence). The J segment lost 5 bases and the V segment lost 0 bases, leaving 7 bases of the junction unmatched. Original analysis: Reference gene primer amplification gave nucleated cell count estimates. Clones were read by immunoSEQ multiplex PCR, and TCRdb kept only the in-frame ones, dropping some. D and trimming come from the DNA, and the V and J calls and clone size come from that table. Here the sample spans tens of thousands of clones, 90% being singletons. Sequencing was done on a sample of peripheral blood. The TCR sequence derives from a woman older than 75 with active or convalescent COVID-19. The chain uses TRBV15 and TRBJ2-7, with 7 bases identical to TRBD1. For the CDR3, the DNA is TGTGCCACCAGCAGAGATCTCGGGCAGGGGGACGAGCAGTACTTC. Protein product: CATSRDLGQGDEQYF.